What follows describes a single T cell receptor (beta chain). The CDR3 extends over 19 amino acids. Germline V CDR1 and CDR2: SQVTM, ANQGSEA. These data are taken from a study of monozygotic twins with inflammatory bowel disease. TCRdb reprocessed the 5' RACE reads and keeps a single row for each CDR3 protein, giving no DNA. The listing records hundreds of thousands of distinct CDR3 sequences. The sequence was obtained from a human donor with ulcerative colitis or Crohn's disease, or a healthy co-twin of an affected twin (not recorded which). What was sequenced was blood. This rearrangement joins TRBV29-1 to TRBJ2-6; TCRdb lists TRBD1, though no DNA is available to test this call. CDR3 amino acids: CSAPGRPQDHIPGANVLTF.